The 21 T cell receptor beta chains below come from one sample, sequenced in a study of blood T cell repertoires in COVID-19. Only in-frame clones appear in the TCRdb table, and some are missing; sequencing was by immunoSEQ multiplex PCR. Of around 12,000 clones listed, roughly nine tenths are singletons. Sequencing was carried out using peripheral blood. The receptors derive from a woman between 55 and 75 years old with active COVID-19.

The CDR3 nucleotides are TGTGCCAGCCGGGCAGGGGATGTAAGAAATTCACCCCTCCACTTT. It codes for CASRAGDVRNSPLHF. The chain carries TRBV6-5 and TRBJ1-6; D is perhaps TRBD1 (6 bases). V lost 8 bases and J 7 bases, leaving 18 bases between the germline ends. Germline CDR1 reads MNHEY; CDR2 reads SVGAGI. The CDR3 length is 15 residues.

This chain connects TRBV7-2 to TRBJ1-3; D is unclear. Trimming took off 1 base at V and 4 bases at J, with 14 bases between the two ends. The germline V gene has CDR1 SGHTA and CDR2 FQGNSA. The CDR3 consists of 16 residues. The CDR3, as DNA: TGTGCCAGCAGCTTAGGAGGAGTCAATCCAGGAAACACCATATATTTT. It specifies CASSLGGVNPGNTIYF.

The V gene is TRBV5-6, the J gene TRBJ1-2, with 8 bases lining up with TRBD1. CDR1 SGHDT and CDR2 YYEEEE come from the germline V gene. Losses at the gene ends were 0 bases for V and 3 bases for J; bases not matched to a gene: 7. The CDR3 covers 16 residues. The CDR3 spells CASSLGGRGRYYGYTF. As DNA, the CDR3 is TGTGCCAGCAGCTTGGGAGGCAGGGGGCGATACTATGGCTACACCTTC.

The rearrangement uses TRBV14 and TRBJ1-3, with no clear D. Germline V gene lookup returns CDR1 SGHDN and CDR2 FVKESK. Trimming shortened V by 0 bases and J by 0 bases, and 9 bases separated the two germline ends. The CDR3 loop spans 16 amino acids. CDR3 region: CASSQDLLSSGNTIYF. The CDR3 DNA is TGTGCCAGCAGCCAAGATTTGTTGAGCTCTGGAAACACCATATATTTT.

This clone was seen only once. The chain is built from TRBV13 and TRBJ2-3; D is perhaps TRBD2 (5 bases). CDR1 and CDR2 from the germline V gene are PRHDT and FYEKMQ (reference sequence). Between the trimmed V and J ends, which lost 6 bases and 7 bases, there was a span of 20 bases. The CDR3 is 15 residues long. DNA of the CDR3: TGTGCCAGCAGTCCCCGAGGTGTGGGAGATAATACGCAGTATTTT. As protein: CASSPRGVGDNTQYF.

The rearrangement joins TRBV4-1 to TRBJ2-3, with 10 bases fitting TRBD2. Per the germline V gene, CDR1 is MGHRA and CDR2 is YSYEKL. CDR3 length: 16 amino acids. The V segment lost 0 bases and the J segment 6 bases; nucleotides outside the gene matches: 6. The CDR3 DNA follows: TGCGCCAGCAGCCAAGATTCAGGGACTAGCGCCGATACGCAGTATTTT. Translating it yields CASSQDSGTSADTQYF.

The V and J genes are TRBV12-2 and TRBJ1-4; the table gives TRBD1 as D, unverified against the DNA. TRBV12-2 constitutes a pseudogene. CDR3 size: 19 residues. The CDR3: CASRLEGPGTGDFGEKLFF. The CDR3 DNA sequence: TGTGCAAGTCGCTTAGAGGGTCCCGGGACAGGGGATTTTGGGGAAAAACTGTTTTTT.

The chain couples TRBV28 to TRBJ1-1; tentative D call: TRBD1 (6 bases). Germline CDR1 is MDHEN and CDR2 is SYDVKM. V was pared by 7 bases and J by 4 bases, with 16 bases between. This CDR3 spans 14 amino acids. CDR3 DNA: TGTGCCAGCACCCCGGCAGGGGTCGGCACTGAAGCTTTCTTT. It is translated as CASTPAGVGTEAFF.

The rearrangement joins TRBV18 to TRBJ2-3, with 11 bases matching TRBD2. The V gene's germline CDR1 is KGHSH and CDR2 LQKENI. CDR3 length: 14 amino acids. With V trimmed by 3 bases and J by 4 bases, 0 bases remained unmatched. The CDR3 coding sequence is TGTGCCAGCTCACCTAGCGGGGGGGCAGATACGCAGTATTTT. Translated, it gives CASSPSGGADTQYF.

This clone was recorded only once. The chain joins TRBV6-5 to TRBJ2-7; 7 positions agree with TRBD1. Germline lookup yields CDR1 MNHEY and CDR2 SVGAGI. The CDR3 has 13 residues. V lost 4 bases to trimming and J lost 3 bases; unmatched junction nucleotides: 3. CDR3: CASSLNRGYEQYV. The CDR3 DNA reads as TGTGCCAGCAGTTTGAACAGGGGCTACGAGCAGTACGTC.

The chain joins TRBV9 to TRBJ2-2; TRBD1 matches 7 bases. The CDR3 runs 15 residues. Per germline, CDR1 SGDLS and CDR2 YYNGEE. V shed 6 bases and J 0 bases; nucleotides not matched to a gene: 5. The CDR3 DNA reads TGTGCCAGCAACACAGGGGCCACGAACACCGGGGAGCTGTTTTTT. It is translated as CASNTGATNTGELFF.

This chain links TRBV30 with TRBJ2-1, with 7 bases fitting TRBD2. After removal of 3 bases from V and 3 bases from J, the junction contained 5 bases not matched to a gene. This CDR3 is built from 14 residues. Germline lookup yields CDR1 GTSNPN and CDR2 SVGIG (reference sequence). The CDR3 spells CAWSSSGGYNEQFF. CDR3 in DNA: TGTGCCTGGAGCTCTAGCGGAGGCTACAATGAGCAGTTCTTC.

The CDR3 nucleotides are TGTGCCAGCAGCTTGGATCGGGGAAGCTATGGCTACACCTTC. Protein: CASSLDRGSYGYTF. The chain is built from TRBV5-6 and TRBJ1-2; D not certain. The CDR3 is made up of 14 amino acids. Germline CDR1 reads SGHDT; CDR2 reads YYEEEE. The V gene lost 0 bases and the J gene lost 4 bases, with 10 bases spanning the gap.

This clone occurred once. The chain has TRBV14 and TRBJ1-2, with 10 bases lining up with TRBD1. The germline gives CDR1 SGHDN, CDR2 FVKESK. Trimming at V came to 0 bases and at J to 4 bases, leaving 2 bases not matched to a gene. There are 15 residues in the CDR3. CDR3: CASSQDRTGGYGYTF. Written as DNA, the CDR3 is TGTGCCAGCAGCCAAGATCGGACAGGGGGCTATGGCTACACCTTC. Full variable domain (remainder filled in from reference TRBV14 and TRBJ1-2): EAGVTQFPSHSVIEKGQTVTLRCDPISGHDNLYWYRRVMGKEIKFLLHFVKESKQDESGMPNNRFLAERTGGTYSTLKVQPAELEDSGVYFCASSQDRTGGYGYTFGSGTRLTVV.

The gene calls are TRBV27 and TRBJ2-6; tentatively, D is TRBD2 (7 bases). The CDR3 loop spans 16 amino acids. The germline V gene has CDR1 MNHEY and CDR2 SMNVEV (reference sequence). The V gene lost 2 bases and the J gene lost 1 base, with 9 bases spanning the gap. In DNA form, the CDR3 reads TGTGCCAGCAGTTTAGGGAGGGGGTCTGGGGCCAACGTCCTGACTTTC. The encoded protein is CASSLGRGSGANVLTF.

V gene TRBV5-1 combines with J gene TRBJ2-1, with TRBD1 matching over 8 bases. The V and J ends lost 0 bases and 8 bases, in that order; junction bases with no gene match: 10. The germline CDR1 and CDR2 sequences are SGHRS and YFSETQ. This CDR3 is built from 16 residues. CDR3 DNA: TGCGCCAGCAGCTTGGTCCCGCGACAGGGGAACGATGAGCAGTTCTTC. Translation: CASSLVPRQGNDEQFF.

The rearrangement joins TRBV5-6 to TRBJ1-6; D gene unclear. CDR1 and CDR2 (germline): SGHDT, YYEEEE. CDR3 length: 16 amino acids. Trimming removed 6 bases from V and 5 bases from J, with 18 bases in between. Here the CDR3 reads CASTNGPFVDNSPLHF. For the CDR3, the DNA is TGTGCCAGCACCAATGGCCCGTTCGTTGATAATTCACCCCTCCACTTT.

The CDR3 DNA follows: TGTGCCAGCAACAGGGTGGATGAAAAACTGTTTTTT. It encodes CASNRVDEKLFF. This rearrangement joins TRBV2 to TRBJ1-4; TRBD1 might be the D (6 bases). Germline V gene data show CDR1 as SNHLY and CDR2 as FYNNEI. The CDR3 has 12 amino acids. V was trimmed by 7 bases and J by 6 bases, leaving 9 bases between them.

The rearrangement links TRBV7-2 to TRBJ2-3; tentative D call: TRBD2 (5 bases). Trimming removed 1 base at V and 5 bases at J, with 13 bases between. In germline, CDR1 is SGHTA, CDR2 FQGNSA. CDR3 length: 15 residues. The CDR3 DNA follows: TGTGCCAGCAGCTTAGTGGCAAAACGGGGAGATACGCAGTATTTT. It codes for CASSLVAKRGDTQYF. Supplemented by reference TRBV7-2 and TRBJ2-3, the full variable domain reads GAGVSQSPSNKVTEKGKDVELRCDPISGHTALYWYRQSLGQGLEFLIYFQGNSAPDKSGLPSDRFSAERTGGSVSTLTIQRTQQEDSAVYLCASSLVAKRGDTQYFGPGTRLTVL.

The chain carries TRBV5-6 and TRBJ2-2; tentatively, D is TRBD1 (6 bases). The CDR3 consists of 18 residues. From germline, CDR1 is SGHDT and CDR2 YYEEEE. V lost 2 bases, J lost 2 bases, and 19 bases lay in between. The CDR3 DNA is TGTGCCAGCAGCTTCTGGCGGTCACAGGGTAGTAACACCGGGGAGCTGTTTTTT. It is translated as CASSFWRSQGSNTGELFF.

This clone came up a few times. This chain connects TRBV18 to TRBJ1-5; D uncertain. The germline V gene encodes CDR1 KGHSH and CDR2 LQKENI. This CDR3 has 14 residues. Trimming left V 3 bases short and J 5 bases short, with 11 bases between. The CDR3 sequence is CASSPFGEDQPQHF. In DNA, the CDR3 is TGTGCCAGCTCACCCTTCGGGGAAGATCAGCCCCAGCATTTT.